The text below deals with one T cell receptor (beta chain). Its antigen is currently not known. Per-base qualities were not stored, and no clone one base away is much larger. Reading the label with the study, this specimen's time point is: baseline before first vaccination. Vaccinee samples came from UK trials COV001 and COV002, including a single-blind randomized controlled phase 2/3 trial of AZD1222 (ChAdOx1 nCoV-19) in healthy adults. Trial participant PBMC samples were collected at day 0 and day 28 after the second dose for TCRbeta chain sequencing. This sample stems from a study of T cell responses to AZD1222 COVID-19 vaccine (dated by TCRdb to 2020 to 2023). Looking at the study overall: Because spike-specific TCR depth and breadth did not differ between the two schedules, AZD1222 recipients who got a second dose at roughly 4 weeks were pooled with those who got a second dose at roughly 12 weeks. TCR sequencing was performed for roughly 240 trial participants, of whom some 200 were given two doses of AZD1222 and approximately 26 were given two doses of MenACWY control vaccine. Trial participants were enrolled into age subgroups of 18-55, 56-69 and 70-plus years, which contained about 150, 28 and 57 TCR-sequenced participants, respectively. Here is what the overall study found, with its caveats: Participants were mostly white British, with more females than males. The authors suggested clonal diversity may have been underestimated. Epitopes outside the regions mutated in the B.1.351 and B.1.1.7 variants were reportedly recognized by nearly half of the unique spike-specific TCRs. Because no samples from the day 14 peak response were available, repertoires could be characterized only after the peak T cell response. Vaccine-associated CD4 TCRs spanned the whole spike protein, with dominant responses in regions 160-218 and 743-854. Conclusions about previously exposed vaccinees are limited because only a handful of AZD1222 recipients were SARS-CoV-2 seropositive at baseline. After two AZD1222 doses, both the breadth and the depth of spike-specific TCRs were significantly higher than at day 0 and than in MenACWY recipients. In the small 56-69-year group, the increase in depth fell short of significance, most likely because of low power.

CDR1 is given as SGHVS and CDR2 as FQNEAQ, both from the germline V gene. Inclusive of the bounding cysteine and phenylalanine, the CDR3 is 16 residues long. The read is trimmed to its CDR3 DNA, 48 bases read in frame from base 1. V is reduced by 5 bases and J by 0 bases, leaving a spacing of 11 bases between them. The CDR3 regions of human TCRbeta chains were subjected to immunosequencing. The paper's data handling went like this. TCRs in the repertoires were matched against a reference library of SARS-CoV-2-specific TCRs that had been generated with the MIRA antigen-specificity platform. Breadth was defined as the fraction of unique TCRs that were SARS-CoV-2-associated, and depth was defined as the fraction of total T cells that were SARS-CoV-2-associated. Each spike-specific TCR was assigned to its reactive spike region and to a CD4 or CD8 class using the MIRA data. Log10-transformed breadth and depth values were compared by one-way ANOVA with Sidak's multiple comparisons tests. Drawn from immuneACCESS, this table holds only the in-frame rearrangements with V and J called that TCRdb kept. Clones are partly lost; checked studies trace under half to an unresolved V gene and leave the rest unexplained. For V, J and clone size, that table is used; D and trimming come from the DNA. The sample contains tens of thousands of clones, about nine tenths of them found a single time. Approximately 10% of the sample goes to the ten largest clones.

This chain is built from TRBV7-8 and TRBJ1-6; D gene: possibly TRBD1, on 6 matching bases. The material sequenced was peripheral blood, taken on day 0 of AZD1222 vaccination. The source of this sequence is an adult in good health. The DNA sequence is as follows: TGTGCCAGCAGCCTCGACAGGAGCTCCTATAATTCACCCCTCCACTTT. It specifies CASSLDRSSYNSPLHF.